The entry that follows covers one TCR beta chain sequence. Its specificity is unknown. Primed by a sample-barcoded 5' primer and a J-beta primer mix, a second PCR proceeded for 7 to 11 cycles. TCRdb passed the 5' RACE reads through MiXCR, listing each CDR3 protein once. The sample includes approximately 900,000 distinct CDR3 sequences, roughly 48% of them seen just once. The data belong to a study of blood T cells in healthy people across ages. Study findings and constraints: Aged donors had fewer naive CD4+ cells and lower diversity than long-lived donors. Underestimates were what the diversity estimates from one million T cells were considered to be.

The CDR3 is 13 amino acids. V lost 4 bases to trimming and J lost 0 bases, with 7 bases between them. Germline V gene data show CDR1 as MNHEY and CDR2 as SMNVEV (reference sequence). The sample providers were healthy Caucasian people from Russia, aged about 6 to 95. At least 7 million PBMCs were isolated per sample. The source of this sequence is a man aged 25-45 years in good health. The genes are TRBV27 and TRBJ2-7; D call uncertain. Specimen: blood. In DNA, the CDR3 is TGTGCCAGCAGTTACGACATCTCCTACGAGCAGTACTTC. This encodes CASSYDISYEQYF.